The clone carrying this T cell receptor beta chain showed up many times. V shed 2 bases and J 10 bases; nucleotides not matched to a gene: 7. The CDR3 extends over 13 amino acids. Germline assignment: CDR1 SEHNR and CDR2 FQNEAQ (reference sequence). This entry is derived from a study of regulatory T cells in long-lasting Graves disease. Through Arm-PCR of CDR3 regions and iRepertoire HTBI primers, TCR beta libraries were built. Using its own MiXCR run on the multiplex PCR reads, TCRdb lists one record per CDR3 protein. The sample shows over 200,000 distinct CDR3 sequences, about 18% of them seen only once. Time point described: newly diagnosed GD, antithyroid drugs for less than 3 months. Isolated PBMC RNA provided the starting material for the TCR library. This sample was shared with a second study, whose subject was T cells in Graves' hyperthyroidism and ophthalmopathy. Turning to that study: Ophthalmopathy onset followed model prediction by a median about seven months.

This receptor was taken from a woman in her thirties with Graves disease. The sample was peripheral blood mononuclear cells (PBMCs), taken at new diagnosis, from a patient treated with antithyroid drugs. The chain recombines TRBV7-9 with TRBJ1-2, with TRBD1 matching 7 bases. Here the CDR3 reads CASSLYPGQAYTF. CDR3 bases: TGTGCCAGCAGCTTATATCCCGGACAGGCCTACACCTTC. Using reference TRBV7-9 and TRBJ1-2 for the parts outside the CDR3, the full variable domain is DTGVSQNPRHKITKRGQNVTFRCDPISEHNRLYWYRQTLGQGPEFLTYFQNEAQLEKSRLLSDRFSAERPKGSFSTLEIQRTEQGDSAMYLCASSLYPGQAYTFGSGTRLTVV.